This TCR beta chain was recovered during a study of CD8 T cells in Susac syndrome. Negative isolation yielded CD4+ and CD8+ T cells, and FACS enriched TEMRA cells. The V and J ends lost 5 bases and 4 bases, in that order; junction bases with no gene match: 7. The CDR3 loop spans 14 amino acids. The germline V gene has CDR1 PRHDT and CDR2 FYEKMQ (reference sequence). With random hexamers, reverse transcription was performed on roughly 0.45 to 1 ug of RNA. An immunoSEQ multiplex PCR generated amplified TCR beta CDR3 products spanning 54 Vbeta and 13 Jbeta. Via MiXCR, TCRdb re-called the immunoSEQ multiplex PCR reads, giving one row per CDR3 protein. The sample consists of about 150,000 distinct CDR3 sequences, approximately 94% of them appearing once.

This chain joins TRBV13 and TRBJ1-1; 7 nucleotides match TRBD1. Specimen: CD8+ T cells from PBMCs. The source is a human donor with multiple sclerosis. The CDR3: CASSEQGFSTEAFF. In DNA, the CDR3 is TGTGCCAGCAGCGAACAGGGGTTTAGCACTGAAGCTTTCTTT.